The sequence of this TCR beta chain was determined in a study of T cells in Graves' hyperthyroidism and ophthalmopathy. V was cut by 0 bases and J by 0 bases, with 7 bases left in between. The CDR3 runs to 15 residues. CDR1 and CDR2 from the germline V gene are SGDLS and YYNGEE. It was RNA transcripts that yielded the amplified TCR beta CDR3 regions. With the HTBI primer set, the TCR CDR3 went through a first round of RT-PCR. TCRdb redid the calling of the multiplex PCR reads with MiXCR, one entry per CDR3 protein. Among approximately 640,000 distinct CDR3 sequences listed, 15% to 20% were seen once. This TCR was recovered from a woman aged 25-40 years with Graves' hyperthyroidism. The chain recombines TRBV9 with TRBJ1-5; TRBD1 is a possible D gene (6 bases). The sample was blood. The CDR3 DNA reads as TGTGCCAGCAGCGTAGAGGGGGATAGCAATCAGCCCCAGCATTTT. As protein: CASSVEGDSNQPQHF. Together with reference TRBV9 and TRBJ1-5, the CDR3 gives the full variable domain: DSGVTQTPKHLITATGQRVTLRCSPRSGDLSVYWYQQSLDQGLQFLIQYYNGEERAKGNILERFSAQQFPDLHSELNLSSLELGDSALYFCASSVEGDSNQPQHFGDGTRLSIL.